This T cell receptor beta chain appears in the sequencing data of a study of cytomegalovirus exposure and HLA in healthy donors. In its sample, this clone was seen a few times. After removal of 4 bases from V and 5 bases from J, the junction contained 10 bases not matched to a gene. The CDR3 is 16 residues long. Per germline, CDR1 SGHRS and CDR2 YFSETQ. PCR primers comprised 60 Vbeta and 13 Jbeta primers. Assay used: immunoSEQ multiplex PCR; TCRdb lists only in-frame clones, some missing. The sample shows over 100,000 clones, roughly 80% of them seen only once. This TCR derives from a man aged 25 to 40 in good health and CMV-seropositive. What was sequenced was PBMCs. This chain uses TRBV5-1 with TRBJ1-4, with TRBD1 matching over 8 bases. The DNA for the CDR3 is TGCGCCAGCAGCCTCGGCGGACAGGGCGGGAATGAAAAACTGTTTTTT. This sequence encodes CASSLGGQGGNEKLFF.